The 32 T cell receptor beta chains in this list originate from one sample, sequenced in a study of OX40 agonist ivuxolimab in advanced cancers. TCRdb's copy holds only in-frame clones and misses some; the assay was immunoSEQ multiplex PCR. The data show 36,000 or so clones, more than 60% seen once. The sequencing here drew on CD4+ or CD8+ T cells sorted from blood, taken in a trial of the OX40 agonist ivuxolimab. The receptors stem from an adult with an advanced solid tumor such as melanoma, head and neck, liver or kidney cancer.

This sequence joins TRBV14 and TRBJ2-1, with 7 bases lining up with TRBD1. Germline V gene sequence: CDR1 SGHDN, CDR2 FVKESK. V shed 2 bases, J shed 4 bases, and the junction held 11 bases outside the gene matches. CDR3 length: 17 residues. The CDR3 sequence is CASSQFNRDRKYNEQFF. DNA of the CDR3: TGTGCCAGCAGCCAATTTAACCGGGACAGAAAATACAATGAGCAGTTCTTC.

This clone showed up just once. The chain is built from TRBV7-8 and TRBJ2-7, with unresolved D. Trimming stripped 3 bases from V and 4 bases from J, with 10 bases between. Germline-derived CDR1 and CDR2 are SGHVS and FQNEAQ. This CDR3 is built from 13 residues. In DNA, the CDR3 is TGTGCCAGCAGCTTGGCCACATCTTACGAGCAGTACTTC. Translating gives CASSLATSYEQYF. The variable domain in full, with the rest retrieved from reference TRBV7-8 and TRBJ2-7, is GAGVSQSPRYKVAKRGQDVALRCDPISGHVSLFWYQQALGQGPEFLTYFQNEAQLDKSGLPSDRFFAERPEGSVSTLKIQRTQQEDSAVYLCASSLATSYEQYFGPGTRLTVT.

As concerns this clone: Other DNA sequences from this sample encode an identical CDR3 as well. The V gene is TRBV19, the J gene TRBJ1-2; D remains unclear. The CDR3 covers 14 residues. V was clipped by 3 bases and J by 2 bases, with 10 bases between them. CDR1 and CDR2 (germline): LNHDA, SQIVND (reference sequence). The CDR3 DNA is TGTGCCAGTAGTATCCCTGCAGGCAACTATGGCTACACCTTC. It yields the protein CASSIPAGNYGYTF.

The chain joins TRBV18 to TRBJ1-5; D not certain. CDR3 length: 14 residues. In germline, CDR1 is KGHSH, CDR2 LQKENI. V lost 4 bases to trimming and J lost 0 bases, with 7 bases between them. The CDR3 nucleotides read TGTGCCAGCTCACAGGGATATAGCAATCAGCCCCAGCATTTT. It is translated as CASSQGYSNQPQHF.

CDR3 sequence reads: CASSLQPGQGAYKAFF. CDR3 in DNA: TGTGCCAGCTCACTACAACCGGGACAGGGGGCGTACAAAGCTTTCTTT. J is TRBJ1-1 and V is TRBV18; 12 bases match TRBD1. Germline CDR1 and CDR2: KGHSH and LQKENI. The CDR3 runs to 16 residues. V was pared by 4 bases and J by 9 bases, with 12 bases of the junction left unmatched.

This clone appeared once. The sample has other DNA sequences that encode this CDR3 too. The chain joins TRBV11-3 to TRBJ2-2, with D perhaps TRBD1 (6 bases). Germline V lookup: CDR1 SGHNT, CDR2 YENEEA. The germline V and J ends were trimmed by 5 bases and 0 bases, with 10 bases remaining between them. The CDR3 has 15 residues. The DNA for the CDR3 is TGTGCCAGCAGCCCCGGACAGACGAACACCGGGGAGCTGTTTTTT. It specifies CASSPGQTNTGELFF.

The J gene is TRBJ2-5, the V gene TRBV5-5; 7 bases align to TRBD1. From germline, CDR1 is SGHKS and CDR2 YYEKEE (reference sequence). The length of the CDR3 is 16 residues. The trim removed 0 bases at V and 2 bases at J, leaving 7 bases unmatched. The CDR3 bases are TGTGCCAGCAGCTTGGGGGCACAGGGGCCTCAAGAGACCCAGTACTTC. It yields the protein CASSLGAQGPQETQYF.

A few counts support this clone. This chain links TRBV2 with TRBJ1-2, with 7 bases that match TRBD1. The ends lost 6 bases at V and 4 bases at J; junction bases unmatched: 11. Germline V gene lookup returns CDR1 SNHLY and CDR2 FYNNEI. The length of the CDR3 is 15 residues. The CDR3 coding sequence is TGTGCCAGCAGACGACCGGGCAGGGGGGGCTATGGCTACACCTTC. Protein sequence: CASRRPGRGGYGYTF.

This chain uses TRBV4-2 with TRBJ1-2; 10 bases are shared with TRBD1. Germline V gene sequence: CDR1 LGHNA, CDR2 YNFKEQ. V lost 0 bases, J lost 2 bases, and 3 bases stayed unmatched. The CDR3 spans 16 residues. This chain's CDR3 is CASSQDGDRGNYGYTF. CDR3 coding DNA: TGTGCCAGCAGCCAAGATGGGGACAGGGGCAACTATGGCTACACCTTC.

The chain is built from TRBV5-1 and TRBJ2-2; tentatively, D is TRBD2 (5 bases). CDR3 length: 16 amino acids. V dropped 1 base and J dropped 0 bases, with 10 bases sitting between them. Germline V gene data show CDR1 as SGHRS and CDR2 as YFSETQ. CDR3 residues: CASSLREQPNTGELFF. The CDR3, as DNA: TGCGCCAGCAGCTTGCGGGAACAACCGAACACCGGGGAGCTGTTTTTT.

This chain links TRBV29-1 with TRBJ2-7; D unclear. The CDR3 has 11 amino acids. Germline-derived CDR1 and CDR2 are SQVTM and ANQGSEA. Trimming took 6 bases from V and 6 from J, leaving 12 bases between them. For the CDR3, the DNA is TGCAGCGTCGAATTCCAAGTCGAGCAGTACTTC. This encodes CSVEFQVEQYF.

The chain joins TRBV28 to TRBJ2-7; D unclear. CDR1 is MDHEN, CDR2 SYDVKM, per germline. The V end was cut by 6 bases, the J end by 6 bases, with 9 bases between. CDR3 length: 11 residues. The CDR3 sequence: CASSLVGEQYF. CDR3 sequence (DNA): TGTGCCAGCAGCTTGGTGGGCGAGCAGTACTTC.

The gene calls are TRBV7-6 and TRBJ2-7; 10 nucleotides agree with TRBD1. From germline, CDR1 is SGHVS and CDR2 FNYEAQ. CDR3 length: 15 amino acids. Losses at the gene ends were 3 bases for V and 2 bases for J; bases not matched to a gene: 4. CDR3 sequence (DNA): TGTGCCAGCAGCTTCGGGACAGGGGTGACCTACGAGCAGTACTTC. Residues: CASSFGTGVTYEQYF.

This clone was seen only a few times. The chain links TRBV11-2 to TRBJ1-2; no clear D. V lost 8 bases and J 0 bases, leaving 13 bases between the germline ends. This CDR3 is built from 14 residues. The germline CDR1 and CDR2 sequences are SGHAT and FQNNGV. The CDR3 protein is CASGRAFPNYGYTF. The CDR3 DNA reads TGTGCCAGCGGGAGGGCATTCCCTAACTATGGCTACACCTTC.

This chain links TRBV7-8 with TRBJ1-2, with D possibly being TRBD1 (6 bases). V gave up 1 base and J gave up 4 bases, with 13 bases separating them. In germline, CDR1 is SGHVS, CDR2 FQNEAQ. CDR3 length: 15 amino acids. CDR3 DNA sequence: TGTGCCAGCAGCTTAGTGACAGGAGGCGGCTATGGCTACACCTTC. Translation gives CASSLVTGGGYGYTF.

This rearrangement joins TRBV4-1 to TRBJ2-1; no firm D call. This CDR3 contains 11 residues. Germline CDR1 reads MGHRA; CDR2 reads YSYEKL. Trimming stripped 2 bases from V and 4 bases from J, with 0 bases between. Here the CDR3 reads CASSQYNEQFF. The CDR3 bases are TGCGCCAGCAGCCAATACAATGAGCAGTTCTTC.

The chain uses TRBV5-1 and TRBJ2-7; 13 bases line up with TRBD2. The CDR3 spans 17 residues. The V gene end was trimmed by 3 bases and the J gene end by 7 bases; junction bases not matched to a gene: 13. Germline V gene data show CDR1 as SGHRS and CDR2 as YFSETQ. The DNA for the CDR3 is TGCGCCAGCAGCTCTAGGACTAGCGGGGGCCCAATGAGGGAGCAGTACTTC. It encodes CASSSRTSGGPMREQYF.

As DNA, the CDR3 is TGTGCCAGCAGCCAAGGAGACACCCCCTATGGCTACACCTTC. It yields the protein CASSQGDTPYGYTF. The chain recombines TRBV14 with TRBJ1-2; the D is unclear. Germline V lookup: CDR1 SGHDN, CDR2 FVKESK. CDR3 size: 14 residues. Trimming removed 1 base at V and 4 bases at J, with 10 bases between.

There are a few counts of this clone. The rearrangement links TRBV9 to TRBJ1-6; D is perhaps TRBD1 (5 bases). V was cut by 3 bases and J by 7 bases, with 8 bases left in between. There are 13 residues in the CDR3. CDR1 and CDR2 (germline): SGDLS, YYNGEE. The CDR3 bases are TGTGCCAGCAGCGGGGACCCGAATTCACCCCTCCACTTT. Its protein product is CASSGDPNSPLHF.

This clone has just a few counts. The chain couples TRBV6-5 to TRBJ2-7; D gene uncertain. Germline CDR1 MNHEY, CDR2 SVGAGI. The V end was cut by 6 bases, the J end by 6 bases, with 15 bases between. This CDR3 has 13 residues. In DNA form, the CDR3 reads TGTGCCAGCAGCAAAGGGATCTGGGGCGAGCAGTACTTC. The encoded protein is CASSKGIWGEQYF.

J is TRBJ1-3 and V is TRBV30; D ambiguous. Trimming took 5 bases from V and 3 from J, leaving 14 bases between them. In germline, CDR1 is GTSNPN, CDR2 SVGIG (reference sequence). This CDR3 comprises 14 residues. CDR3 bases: TGTGCCTGGGAGGGAAGTAGGCTTGGAAACACCATATATTTT. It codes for CAWEGSRLGNTIYF.

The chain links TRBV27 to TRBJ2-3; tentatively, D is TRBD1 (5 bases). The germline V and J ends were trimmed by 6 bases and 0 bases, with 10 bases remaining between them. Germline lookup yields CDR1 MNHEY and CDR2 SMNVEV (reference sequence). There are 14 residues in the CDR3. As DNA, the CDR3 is TGTGCCAGCAGAGTGGACACTAGCACAGATACGCAGTATTTT. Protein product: CASRVDTSTDTQYF.

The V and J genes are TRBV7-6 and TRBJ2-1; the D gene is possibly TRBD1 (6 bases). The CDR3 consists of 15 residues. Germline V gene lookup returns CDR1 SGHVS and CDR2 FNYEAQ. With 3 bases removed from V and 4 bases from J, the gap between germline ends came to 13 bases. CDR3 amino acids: CASSLGSTGYNEQFF. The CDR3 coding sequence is TGTGCCAGCAGCTTGGGATCCACAGGGTACAATGAGCAGTTCTTC.

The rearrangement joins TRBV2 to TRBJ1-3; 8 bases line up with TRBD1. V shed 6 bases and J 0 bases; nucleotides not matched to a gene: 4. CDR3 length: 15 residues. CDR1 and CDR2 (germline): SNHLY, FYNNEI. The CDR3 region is CASSGQGFSGNTIYF. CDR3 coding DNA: TGTGCCAGCAGCGGACAGGGCTTCTCTGGAAACACCATATATTTT. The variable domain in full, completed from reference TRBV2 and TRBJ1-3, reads EPEVTQTPSHQVTQMGQEVILRCVPISNHLYFYWYRQILGQKVEFLVSFYNNEISEKSEIFDDQFSVERPDGSNFTLKIRSTKLEDSAMYFCASSGQGFSGNTIYFGEGSWLTVV.

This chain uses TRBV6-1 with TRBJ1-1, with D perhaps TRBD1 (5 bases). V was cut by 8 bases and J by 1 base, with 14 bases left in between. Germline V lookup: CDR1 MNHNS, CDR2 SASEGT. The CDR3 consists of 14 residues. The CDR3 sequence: CASLTGGANTEAFF. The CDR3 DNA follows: TGTGCCAGCCTTACAGGTGGGGCGAACACTGAAGCTTTCTTT.

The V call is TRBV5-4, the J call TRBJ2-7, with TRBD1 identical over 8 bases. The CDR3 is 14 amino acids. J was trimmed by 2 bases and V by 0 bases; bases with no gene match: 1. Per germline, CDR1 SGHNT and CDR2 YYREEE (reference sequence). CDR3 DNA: TGTGCCAGCAGCTTGGGGACAGGGACCTACGAGCAGTACTTC. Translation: CASSLGTGTYEQYF. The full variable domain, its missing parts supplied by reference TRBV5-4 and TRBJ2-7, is ETGVTQSPTHLIKTRGQQVTLRCSSQSGHNTVSWYQQALGQGPQFIFQYYREEENGRGNFPPRFSGLQFPNYSSELNVNALELDDSALYLCASSLGTGTYEQYFGPGTRLTVT.

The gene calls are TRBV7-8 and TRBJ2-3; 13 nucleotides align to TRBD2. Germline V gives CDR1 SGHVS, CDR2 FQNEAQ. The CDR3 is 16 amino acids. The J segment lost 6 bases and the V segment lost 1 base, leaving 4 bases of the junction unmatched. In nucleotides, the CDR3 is TGTGCCAGCAGCTTAGGGACTAGCGGGAGCGGGGATACGCAGTATTTT. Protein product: CASSLGTSGSGDTQYF.

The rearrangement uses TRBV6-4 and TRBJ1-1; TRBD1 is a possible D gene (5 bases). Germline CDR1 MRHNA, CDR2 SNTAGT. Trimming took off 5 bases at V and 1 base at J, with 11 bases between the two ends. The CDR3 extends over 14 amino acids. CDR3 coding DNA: TGTGCCAGCAGTCCAGCTACAGGGAACACTGAAGCTTTCTTT. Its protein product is CASSPATGNTEAFF.

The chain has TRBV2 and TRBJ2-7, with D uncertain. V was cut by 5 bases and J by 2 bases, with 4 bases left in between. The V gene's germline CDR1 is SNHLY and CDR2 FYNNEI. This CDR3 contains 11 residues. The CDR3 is CASSKPYEQYF. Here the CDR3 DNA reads TGTGCCAGCAGTAAACCCTACGAGCAGTACTTC.

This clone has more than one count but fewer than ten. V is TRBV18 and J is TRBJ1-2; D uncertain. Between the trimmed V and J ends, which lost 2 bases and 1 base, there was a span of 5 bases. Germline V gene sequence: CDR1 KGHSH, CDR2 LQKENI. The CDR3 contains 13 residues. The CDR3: CASSPSGNYGYTF. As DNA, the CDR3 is TGTGCCAGCTCACCATCCGGTAACTATGGCTACACCTTC.

In nucleotides, the CDR3 is TGCGCCAGCAGCCAACTTAGGGAGGGGAGGGCTGAAGCTTTCTTT. Encoded protein: CASSQLREGRAEAFF. V gene TRBV4-1 combines with J gene TRBJ1-1; a possible D gene is TRBD1 (5 bases). Germline lookup yields CDR1 MGHRA and CDR2 YSYEKL. Trimming left V 2 bases short and J 6 bases short, with 16 bases between. The CDR3 consists of 15 residues.

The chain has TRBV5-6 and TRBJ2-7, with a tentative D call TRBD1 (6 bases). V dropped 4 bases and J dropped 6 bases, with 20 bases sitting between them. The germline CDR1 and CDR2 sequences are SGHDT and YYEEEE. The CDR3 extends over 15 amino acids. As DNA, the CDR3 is TGTGCCAGCAGCCTCCAACCGACAGGATTGTCCGAGCAGTACTTC. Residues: CASSLQPTGLSEQYF.